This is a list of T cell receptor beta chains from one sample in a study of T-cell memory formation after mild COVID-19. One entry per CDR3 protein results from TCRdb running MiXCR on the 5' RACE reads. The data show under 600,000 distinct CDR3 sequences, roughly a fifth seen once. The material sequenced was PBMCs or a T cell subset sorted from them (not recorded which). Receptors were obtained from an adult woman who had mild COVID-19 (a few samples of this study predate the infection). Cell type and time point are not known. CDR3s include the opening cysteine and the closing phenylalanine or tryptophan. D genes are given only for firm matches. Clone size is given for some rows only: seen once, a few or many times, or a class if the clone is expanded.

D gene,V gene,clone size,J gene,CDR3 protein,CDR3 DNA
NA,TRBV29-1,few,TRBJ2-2,CSVEGIPGELFF,TGCAGCGTTGAAGGGATACCTGGGGAGCTGTTTTTT
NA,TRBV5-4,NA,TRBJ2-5,CASSDRRRSQETQYF,TGTGCCAGCAGCGACCGGAGGAGGTCCCAAGAGACCCAGTACTTC
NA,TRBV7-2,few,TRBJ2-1,CASSLTALRDEQFF,TGTGCCAGCAGCTTAACGGCCTTGAGGGATGAGCAGTTCTTC
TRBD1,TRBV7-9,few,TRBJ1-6,CASSLGTGVNSPLHF,TGTGCCAGCAGCTTAGGGACAGGGGTAAATTCACCCCTCCACTTT
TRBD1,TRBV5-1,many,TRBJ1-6,CASSSSGQPNSPLHF,TGCGCCAGCAGCTCGTCGGGACAGCCTAATTCACCCCTCCACTTT
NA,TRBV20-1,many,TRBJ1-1,CSAQRGGNTEAFF,TGCAGTGCACAGAGGGGGGGTAACACTGAAGCTTTCTTT
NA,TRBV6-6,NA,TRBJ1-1,CASSHGIPRNTEAFF,TGTGCCAGCAGTCACGGCATCCCACGGAACACTGAAGCTTTCTTT
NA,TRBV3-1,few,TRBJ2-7,CASSHRGFSSYEQYF,TGTGCCAGCAGCCACCGGGGGTTCAGCTCCTACGAGCAGTACTTC
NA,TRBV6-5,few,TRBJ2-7,CASRARGLGYEQYF,TGTGCCAGCAGGGCCAGGGGTCTGGGCTACGAGCAGTACTTC
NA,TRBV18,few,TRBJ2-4,CASSRTDGTSVQGDGIQYF,TGTGCCAGCTCACGTACAGACGGGACCAGCGTCCAAGGCGACGGCATTCAGTACTTC
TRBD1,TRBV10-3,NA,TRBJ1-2,CAISARGTGTGDNYGYTF,TGTGCCATCAGTGCTAGGGGGACCGGGACAGGGGACAACTATGGCTACACCTTC
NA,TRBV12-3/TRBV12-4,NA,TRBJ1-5,CASSLARGLPHNQPQHF,TGTGCCAGCAGTTTAGCCAGGGGTCTTCCTCATAATCAGCCCCAGCATTTT
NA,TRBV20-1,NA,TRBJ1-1,CSARIRTVNTEAFF,TGCAGTGCTAGAATCCGGACAGTGAACACTGAAGCTTTCTTT
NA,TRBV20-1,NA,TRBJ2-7,CSASPGLSTLGANEQYF,TGCAGTGCTAGCCCGGGACTATCCACCCTGGGGGCTAACGAGCAGTACTTC
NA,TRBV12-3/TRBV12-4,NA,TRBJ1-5,CASSFTPRAGNQPQHF,TGTGCCAGCAGTTTCACCCCCAGAGCGGGCAATCAGCCCCAGCATTTT
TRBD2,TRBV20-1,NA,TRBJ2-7,CSAPGTSGFSYEQYF,TGCAGTGCCCCCGGGACTAGCGGCTTCTCCTACGAGCAGTACTTC
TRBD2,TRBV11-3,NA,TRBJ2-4,CASTEGGGKDVQYF,TGTGCCAGCACCGAGGGCGGGGGTAAGGACGTTCAGTACTTC
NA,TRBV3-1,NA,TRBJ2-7,CASSQLPAEQYF,TGTGCCAGCAGCCAACTCCCGGCCGAGCAGTACTTC
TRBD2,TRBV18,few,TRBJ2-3,CASSPPSGGANTQYF,TGTGCCAGCTCACCCCCCAGCGGGGGGGCTAATACGCAGTATTTT
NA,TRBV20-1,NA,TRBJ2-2,CSAREDFNTGELFF,TGCAGTGCTAGGGAGGACTTCAACACCGGGGAGCTGTTTTTT
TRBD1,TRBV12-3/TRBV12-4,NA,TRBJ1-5,CASTRTGDSNQPQHF,TGTGCCAGCACGCGGACAGGGGATAGCAATCAGCCCCAGCATTTT
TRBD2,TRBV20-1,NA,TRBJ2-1,CSARDPAGGLYNEQFF,TGCAGTGCTAGAGACCCAGCGGGAGGCCTCTACAATGAGCAGTTCTTC
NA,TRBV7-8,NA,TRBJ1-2,CASSLGTGLTNYGYTF,TGTGCCAGCAGCTTAGGAACAGGGTTAACTAACTATGGCTACACCTTC
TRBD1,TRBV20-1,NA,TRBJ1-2,CSARGTGGNGYTF,TGCAGTGCTAGAGGTACAGGGGGCAATGGCTACACCTTC
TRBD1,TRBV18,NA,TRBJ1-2,CASSRRDRPGKVNYGYTF,TGTGCCAGCTCACGAAGGGACAGGCCGGGGAAAGTTAACTATGGCTACACCTTC
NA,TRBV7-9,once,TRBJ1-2,CASSLAVAVPRYGYTF,TGTGCCAGCAGCTTAGCGGTGGCGGTCCCACGCTATGGCTACACCTTC
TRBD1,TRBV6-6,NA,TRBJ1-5,CASSRDRGQPQHF,TGTGCCAGCAGCCGGGACAGGGGTCAGCCCCAGCATTTT
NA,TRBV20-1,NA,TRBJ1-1,CSAELIGTNTEAFF,TGCAGTGCCGAACTGATCGGAACGAACACTGAAGCTTTCTTT
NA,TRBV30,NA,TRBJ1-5,CAWSAQQDQPQHF,TGTGCCTGGAGTGCCCAACAGGATCAGCCCCAGCATTTT
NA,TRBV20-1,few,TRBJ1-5,CSAGGTPSNQPQHF,TGCAGTGCCGGGGGGACACCCAGCAATCAGCCCCAGCATTTT
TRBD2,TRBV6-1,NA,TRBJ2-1,CASSEGLAGYNEQFF,TGTGCCAGCAGTGAAGGACTAGCGGGTTACAATGAGCAGTTCTTC
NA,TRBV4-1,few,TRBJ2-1,CASSLTERPGSGNEQFF,TGCGCCAGCAGCCTTACGGAACGACCCGGGTCCGGCAATGAGCAGTTCTTC
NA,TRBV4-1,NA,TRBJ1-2,CASSRSEGENYGYTF,TGCGCCAGCAGCCGAAGCGAGGGTGAGAACTATGGCTACACCTTC
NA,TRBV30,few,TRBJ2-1,CAWVKDSAAHNEQFF,TGTGCCTGGGTTAAGGACTCCGCCGCCCACAATGAGCAGTTCTTC
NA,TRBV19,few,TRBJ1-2,CASTIYDTHGYTF,TGTGCCAGTACCATATACGACACTCATGGCTACACCTTC
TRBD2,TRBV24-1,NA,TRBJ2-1,CATSVPGLASGEQFF,TGTGCCACCAGTGTCCCGGGACTAGCGTCGGGTGAGCAGTTCTTC
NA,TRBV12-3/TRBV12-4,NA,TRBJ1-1,CASSLKSQRNTEAFF,TGTGCCAGCAGTTTAAAGAGCCAGCGAAACACTGAAGCTTTCTTT
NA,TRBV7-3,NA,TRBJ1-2,CASSLNRDDYGYTF,TGTGCCAGCAGCTTAAACCGGGACGACTATGGCTACACCTTC
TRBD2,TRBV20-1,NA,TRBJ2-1,CSARGSGRAYNEQFF,TGCAGTGCCCGGGGGAGCGGGAGGGCCTACAATGAGCAGTTCTTC
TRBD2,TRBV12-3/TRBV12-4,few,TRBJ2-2,CASSFSGGPGELFF,TGTGCCAGCAGTTTTAGCGGGGGCCCCGGGGAGCTGTTTTTT
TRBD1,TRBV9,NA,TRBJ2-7,CASSSAGTGNEQYF,TGTGCCAGCAGCTCCGCCGGGACAGGGAACGAGCAGTACTTC
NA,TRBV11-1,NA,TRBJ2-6,CASSSRVGPSYSGANVLTF,TGTGCCAGCAGCTCCCGTGTCGGACCGAGCTACTCTGGGGCCAACGTCCTGACTTTC
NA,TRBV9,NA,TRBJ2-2,CASSPGAVRVSGELFF,TGTGCCAGCAGCCCCGGGGCTGTCCGTGTCTCTGGGGAGCTGTTTTTT
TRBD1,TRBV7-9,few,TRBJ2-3,CASSFKDRSGNTQYF,TGTGCCAGCAGCTTTAAGGACAGGTCTGGGAATACGCAGTATTTT
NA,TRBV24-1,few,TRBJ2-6,CATGPGSSSGANVLTF,TGTGCCACCGGACCGGGGTCGAGCTCTGGGGCCAACGTCCTGACTTTC
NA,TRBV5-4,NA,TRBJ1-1,CASSFGSSGVGNTEAFF,TGTGCCAGCAGCTTTGGCTCATCTGGGGTAGGCAACACTGAAGCTTTCTTT
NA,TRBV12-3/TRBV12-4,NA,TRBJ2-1,CASSLSEGKINEQFF,TGTGCCAGCAGTTTGTCGGAGGGGAAAATCAATGAGCAGTTCTTC
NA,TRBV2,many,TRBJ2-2,CASSAGRNTGELFF,TGTGCCAGCAGTGCCGGTAGGAACACCGGGGAGCTGTTTTTT
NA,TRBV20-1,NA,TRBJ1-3,CSARDRPGLLSGNTIYF,TGCAGTGCTAGAGATCGGCCAGGGCTACTCTCTGGAAACACCATATATTTT
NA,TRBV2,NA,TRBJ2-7,CASSGVTAYEQYF,TGTGCCAGCAGTGGGGTGACAGCCTACGAGCAGTACTTC
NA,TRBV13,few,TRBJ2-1,CASNPQGQGYNEQFF,TGTGCCAGCAACCCACAGGGTCAGGGGTACAATGAGCAGTTCTTC